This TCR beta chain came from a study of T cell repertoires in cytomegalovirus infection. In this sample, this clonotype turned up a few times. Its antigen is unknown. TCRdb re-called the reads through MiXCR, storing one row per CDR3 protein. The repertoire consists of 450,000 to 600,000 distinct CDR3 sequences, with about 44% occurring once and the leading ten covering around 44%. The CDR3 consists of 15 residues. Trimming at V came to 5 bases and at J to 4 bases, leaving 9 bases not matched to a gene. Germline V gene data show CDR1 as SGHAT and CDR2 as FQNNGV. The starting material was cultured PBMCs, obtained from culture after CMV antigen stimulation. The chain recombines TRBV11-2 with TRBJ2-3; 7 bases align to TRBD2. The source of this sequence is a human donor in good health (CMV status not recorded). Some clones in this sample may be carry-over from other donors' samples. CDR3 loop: CASSPTEGGADTQYF. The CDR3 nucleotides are TGTGCCAGCAGCCCAACGGAGGGAGGGGCAGATACGCAGTATTTT.